The T cell receptor (beta chain) described here comes from a study of CD8 T cells in cerebrospinal fluid in Alzheimer's disease (dated by TCRdb to the early 2020s). Study-level background: CSF T cell clonal expansion was assessed with two single-cell approaches: plate-based nested PCR sequencing and droplet-based sequencing. In the droplet-based CSF analysis comparing patients with controls, there were 10 or so healthy controls (around 11,000 cells) and 10 or so patients with MCI or Alzheimer's disease (approximately 10,000 cells). The study tested whether clonally expanded T cells were present in cerebrospinal fluid from healthy elderly individuals and from patients with neurodegenerative disease. A total of around 25 samples were covered by the CSF gene-expression analysis, which included Parkinson's disease patients. Study-level results and caveats: Finding EBV-specific TCRs in CSF, the authors cautioned, does not establish a causal link between EBV and Alzheimer's disease. The EBV-specific clones were neither the most highly expanded clones nor enriched among patients. In patients with MCI or Alzheimer's disease, the biggest CSF clone accounted for a larger percentage of TCRs than in controls. When data were pooled, 4 of 6 Alzheimer's patients but only 1 of 10 healthy subjects had a highly expanded clone, defined as at least 3% of TCRs. Only samples with detectable clones went into the overall clonality comparison: 11 healthy, 5 MCI, 5 AD, and 6 PD.

Preparation of the library involved 10x single-cell sequencing. CSF cells were profiled with 10X Genomics single-cell V(D)J and 5' gene-expression libraries. An Illumina NextSeq550 was used to sequence the CSF single-cell TCR libraries. Per the authors' processing: V(D)J reads were aligned to the vdj-GRCh38 alts ensemble 2.0.0 reference and processed with the Cell Ranger vdj pipeline. Cell barcodes sharing the same set of productive CDR3 nucleotide sequences were defined as clonotypes. To connect clonality with transcriptional profiles, clonotype information was added to the gene-expression metadata in Seurat v3.0. CSF cells with more than 1,800 genes, more than 7,500 UMIs or more than 10% mitochondrial reads were excluded. CDR3-beta sequences were compared against VDJdb to identify TCRs with known antigen specificity. Network analysis of clone sharing used the R package qgraph and included only TCRs with complete alpha and beta chains. TCRdb reprocessed the reads; each CDR3 protein sequence makes one entry, and DNA is unavailable. Clone size and V and J calls follow TCRdb, not the original study. The sample table records several hundred distinct CDR3 sequences. The ten largest clones represent about 13% of the sample.

The germline V gene (reference sequence) specifies LNHDA as CDR1 and SQIVND as CDR2. The CDR3 numbers 20 residues from cysteine through phenylalanine. No DNA was logged. Without a recorded count, this clonotype is taken to be medium-sized (0.01 to 0.1%) from its frequency. This receptor's antigen is unknown. Because antigen-specific T cells had previously been reported in Parkinson's disease blood, the researchers used Parkinson's disease patients as a neurodegenerative disease comparison group. All participants were free of acute infectious disease and in good physical condition. Neurodegeneration in patients was confirmed using biomarkers including neurofilament, amyloid-beta and tau. Live CSF cells for droplet-based sequencing were sorted with a live/dead marker. To pellet immune cells, CSF obtained by lumbar puncture was centrifuged at 300g. Each CSF sample was examined for red blood cells, and any sample with blood contamination was excluded. CSF cells were cryopreserved by placing the cells in freezing medium, freezing the cells overnight at -80 degrees C, and then storing the cells in liquid nitrogen. CSF samples were stored for less than seven months before analysis.

The sequencing input was cerebrospinal fluid. The clonotype comes from a human donor with Parkinson's disease. This sequence uses TRBV19 and TRBJ2-3; TCRdb reports TRBD2, a call that lacks DNA to check it against. The CDR3 has the sequence CASSDQPTGLQQYSSDTQYF.